The source of this T cell receptor (beta chain) is a study of tumor and adjacent non-tumor tissue in lung cancer. Details on this clonotype: A junction end diverges from the germline sequence, so it may reflect a read error.

RNA was extracted from bulk tissue without any cell sorting. Distant lung tissue was collected more than 3 cm away from the tumor edge. The library came from three nested PCR rounds adapted from ARM-PCR protocols. Via MiXCR, TCRdb re-called the multiplex PCR reads, giving one row per CDR3 protein. This table has about 100,000 distinct CDR3 sequences, approximately 60% appearing once. Germline loops: CDR1 MNHEY, CDR2 SVGEGT. The CDR3 loop spans 13 amino acids. The receptor was isolated from a man aged 30 to 45 with non-small cell lung cancer. Sequences were obtained from distant non-tumor lung tissue. This rearrangement joins TRBV6-2 or TRBV6-3 to TRBJ1-5; no clear D gene. The CDR3 DNA reads TGTGCAAGCAGTTATAGAAACAATCAGCCCCAGCATTTT. Its translation: CASSYRNNQPQHF.